This T cell receptor (beta chain) was found in a study of T cells in Graves' hyperthyroidism and ophthalmopathy. There are 11 residues in the CDR3. Germline CDR1 and CDR2: SNHLY and FYNNEI. V lost 6 bases to trimming and J lost 4 bases, with 3 bases between them. Uncontrolled infection, other autoimmune disease, pregnancy or lactation disqualified patients from enrolment. Based on clinical symptoms, serum thyroxine and TRAb, thyroid ultrasound and orbital computed tomography, diagnoses were reached. In its sample, this clonotype was seen many times. Amplification of TCR beta CDR3 regions used RNA as the template. The HTBI set primed first-round TCR CDR3 RT-PCR. TCRdb used MiXCR to reprocess the multiplex PCR reads, holding one entry per CDR3 protein. The table shows more than 300,000 distinct CDR3 sequences, with approximately 15% occurring only once.

The TCR sequence derives from a woman aged 55-75 years with Graves' hyperthyroidism. The chain links TRBV2 to TRBJ2-2; D not resolved. The sequenced material came from blood. The CDR3 DNA sequence: TGTGCCAGCAGCTCCACCGGGGAGCTGTTTTTT. It encodes CASSSTGELFF.